A single sample gave rise to the 30 T cell receptor beta chains below, sequenced in a study of T cells in Graves' hyperthyroidism and ophthalmopathy. TCR beta CDR3 regions were amplified from RNA. The HTBI set primed first-round TCR CDR3 RT-PCR. TCRdb reprocessed the multiplex PCR reads via MiXCR and lists one record per CDR3 protein. Among hundreds of thousands of distinct CDR3 sequences listed, 14% to 15% were seen once. The sequenced sample was blood. The receptors come from a man younger than 35 with Graves' ophthalmopathy.

The CDR3 sequence is CASSSPRGLYNEQFF. In DNA form, the CDR3 reads TGTGCCAGTAGTTCCCCCCGAGGGTTGTACAATGAGCAGTTCTTC. The chain recombines TRBV19 with TRBJ2-1; D might be TRBD2 (5 bases). The CDR3 has 15 residues. V lost 5 bases and J 4 bases, leaving 15 bases between the germline ends. Germline values: CDR1 LNHDA, CDR2 SQIVND (reference sequence).

The chain joins TRBV5-1 to TRBJ2-2; TRBD1 matches 7 bases. After removal of 2 bases from V and 3 bases from J, the junction contained 4 bases not matched to a gene. Germline assignment: CDR1 SGHRS and CDR2 YFSETQ. This CDR3 region has 15 residues. The CDR3: CASSFRGPDTGELFF. As DNA, the CDR3 is TGCGCCAGCAGCTTTAGGGGGCCGGACACCGGGGAGCTGTTTTTT.

This clonotype was seen more than once but under ten times. This may arise from a read error, as a much more abundant clone is one base away. The J gene is TRBJ2-1, the V gene TRBV5-1, with a tentative D call TRBD1 (6 bases). V was cut by 0 bases and J by 2 bases, with 9 bases left in between. CDR3 length equals 15 residues. Germline V lookup: CDR1 SGHRS, CDR2 YFSETQ. CDR3 in DNA: TGCGCCAGCAGCTTGGGGACAGAGCCCTACAATGAGCAGTTCTTC. Translated, it gives CASSLGTEPYNEQFF. The whole variable domain, filled in from reference TRBV5-1 and TRBJ2-1, reads KAGVTQTPRYLIKTRGQQVTLSCSPISGHRSVSWYQQTPGQGLQFLFEYFSETQRNKGNFPGRFSGRQFSNSRSEMNVSTLELGDSALYLCASSLGTEPYNEQFFGPGTRLTVL.

At least ten counts were recorded for this clonotype. The chain employs TRBV7-2 and TRBJ2-3; TRBD1 aligns across 7 bases. V lost 10 bases to trimming and J lost 2 bases; unmatched junction nucleotides: 9. From germline, CDR1 is SGHTA and CDR2 FQGNSA. The CDR3 runs 14 residues. The CDR3 here is CATKQGGYTDTQYF. The DNA for the CDR3 is TGTGCCACAAAGCAAGGGGGCTACACAGATACGCAGTATTTT.

This clonotype was recorded at least ten times. The rearrangement joins TRBV5-1 to TRBJ2-1, with no clear D. Trimming pared 4 bases from V and 4 bases from J, leaving 21 bases between. This CDR3 is 17 amino acids long. CDR1 is SGHRS and CDR2 is YFSETQ in the germline V gene. CDR3 sequence (DNA): TGCGCCAGCAGCCTTTATATGACTCGATGGGCATACAATGAGCAGTTCTTC. This encodes CASSLYMTRWAYNEQFF.

This clonotype was counted ten times or more. This chain uses TRBV9 with TRBJ2-3, with 8 bases lining up with TRBD2. Looked up from germline, CDR1 is SGDLS and CDR2 is YYNGEE. The CDR3 extends over 15 amino acids. The V gene end was trimmed by 0 bases and the J gene end by 5 bases; junction bases not matched to a gene: 5. CDR3 DNA sequence: TGTGCCAGCAGCGTAGACGGGAGGGCGGAAGATACGCAGTATTTT. This sequence encodes CASSVDGRAEDTQYF.

This clonotype showed up many times. The chain joins TRBV5-1 to TRBJ1-1, with D hard to call. Trimming pared 2 bases from V and 3 bases from J, leaving 8 bases between. Germline assignment: CDR1 SGHRS and CDR2 YFSETQ. The CDR3 has 13 amino acids. The CDR3 sequence is CASSLREYTEAFF. The DNA for the CDR3 is TGCGCCAGCAGCTTAAGGGAGTACACTGAAGCTTTCTTT.

The chain combines TRBV11-3 with TRBJ2-2, with D possibly TRBD1 on 5 matching bases. The CDR3 length is 14 residues. The ends were cut back, 9 bases at V and 0 bases at J, with 11 bases in the middle. CDR1 and CDR2 (germline): SGHNT, YENEEA. CDR3 region: CASVSRANTGELFF. CDR3 nucleotide sequence: TGTGCCAGTGTCTCCAGGGCGAACACCGGGGAGCTGTTTTTT.

This chain uses TRBV20-1 with TRBJ1-6; the match to TRBD1 covers 8 bases. The germline gives CDR1 DFQATT, CDR2 SNEGSKA (reference sequence). The ends lost 5 bases at V and 8 bases at J; junction bases unmatched: 5. The CDR3 totals 13 residues. The CDR3 protein is CSAPTGGYSPLHF. The CDR3, as DNA: TGCAGTGCTCCAACAGGGGGTTATTCACCCCTCCACTTT.

As for this clonotype: At one of its ends the junction is not consistent with the germline gene, which may arise from a read error. This chain uses TRBV20-1 with TRBJ2-1; 11 positions match TRBD2. CDR1 DFQATT and CDR2 SNEGSKA come from the germline V gene (reference sequence). CDR3 length: 15 amino acids. The CDR3 sequence: CSAKTSGSSYNEQIF. The CDR3 nucleotides read TGCAGTGCCAAAACTAGCGGGAGCTCCTACAATGAGCAGATCTTC.

This clonotype has a count of ten or more. This chain connects TRBV3-1 to TRBJ2-3; D is unresolved. This CDR3 spans 13 amino acids. Germline V gene lookup returns CDR1 LGHDT and CDR2 YNNKEL (reference sequence). V was shortened by 2 bases and J by 5 bases, with 8 bases between the two germline ends. The CDR3 DNA reads TGTGCCAGCAGCCAACCCGTTTTAGATACGCAGTATTTT. Protein: CASSQPVLDTQYF.

The chain couples TRBV10-3 to TRBJ1-5; no clear D gene. Trimming removed 6 bases from V and 3 bases from J, with 12 bases in between. The CDR3 is 14 residues long. Per germline, CDR1 ENHRY and CDR2 SYGVKD. This chain's CDR3 is CAISRNPLNQPQHF. Written as DNA, the CDR3 is TGTGCCATCAGCAGGAACCCCCTCAATCAGCCCCAGCATTTT.

This clonotype was recorded many times. The V and J genes are TRBV12-3 or TRBV12-4 and TRBJ2-7; D is possibly TRBD1 (5 bases). The CDR3 runs 13 residues. V lost 7 bases and J lost 4, with 14 bases in between. The CDR3 sequence: CASKDINVYEQYF. The CDR3 coding sequence is TGTGCCAGCAAGGACATTAACGTATACGAGCAGTACTTC.

The CDR3 nucleotides read TGTGCCAGCAGCCACTCAGACAGGGGAGAAAAACTGTTTTTT. Translating it yields CASSHSDRGEKLFF. The chain combines TRBV3-1 with TRBJ1-4, with 8 positions matching TRBD1. Germline lookup yields CDR1 LGHDT and CDR2 YNNKEL (reference sequence). Unmatched junction bases numbered 5, after V lost 3 bases and J lost 8 bases. CDR3 length equals 14 residues.

There are many counts of this clonotype. The chain couples TRBV20-1 to TRBJ2-7, with 9 bases fitting TRBD2. This CDR3 is built from 15 residues. J lost 4 bases, V lost 2 bases, and 9 bases had no gene match. Per the germline V gene, CDR1 is DFQATT and CDR2 is SNEGSKA (reference sequence). The CDR3 DNA reads as TGCAGTGCTAGAAAGATTAGCGGGAGCAGGTACGAGCAGTACTTC. It yields the protein CSARKISGSRYEQYF.

Only one count was recorded for this clonotype. The rearrangement links TRBV11-2 to TRBJ1-1; no definite D call. The length of the CDR3 is 18 residues. Between the trimmed V and J ends, which lost 5 bases and 6 bases, there was a span of 28 bases. CDR1 and CDR2 from the germline V gene are SGHAT and FQNNGV. The CDR3 DNA reads as TGTGCCAGCAGCCACCAACCCCGGGAAGACCCCCTGCACGCTGAAGCTTTCTTT. Protein sequence: CASSHQPREDPLHAEAFF. The complete variable domain, with remaining parts taken from reference TRBV11-2 and TRBJ1-1, reads EAGVAQSPRYKIIEKRQSVAFWCNPISGHATLYWYQQILGQGPKLLIQFQNNGVVDDSQLPKDRFSAERLKGVDSTLKIQPAKLEDSAVYLCASSHQPREDPLHAEAFFGQGTRLTVV.

This clonotype appeared a few times. The chain carries TRBV15 and TRBJ1-2, with TRBD1 matching over 7 bases. V lost 1 base and J lost 2; bases outside the gene matches: 7. There are 16 residues in the CDR3. Germline V gene sequence: CDR1 LNHNV, CDR2 YYDKDF (reference sequence). This CDR3 reads CATSRVGQEHNYGYTF. CDR3 DNA sequence: TGTGCCACCAGCAGAGTTGGACAGGAGCACAACTATGGCTACACCTTC.

At least ten counts were recorded for this clonotype. This chain connects TRBV6-1 to TRBJ1-4; D is possibly TRBD1 (6 bases). The germline CDR1 and CDR2 sequences are MNHNS and SASEGT. V lost 4 bases to trimming and J lost 5 bases, with 11 bases between them. The CDR3 is 14 residues long. The CDR3 loop reads CASSVGTGNEKLFF. The CDR3 DNA reads as TGTGCCAGCAGTGTCGGAACAGGGAATGAAAAACTGTTTTTT.

This clonotype has only a few counts. J is TRBJ2-7 and V is TRBV6-1; a weak D match, TRBD1 (6 bases). Trimming took 5 bases from V and 1 from J, leaving 15 bases between them. CDR3 size: 15 residues. Germline assignment: CDR1 MNHNS and CDR2 SASEGT. The CDR3 sequence: CASSYFRTASYEQYF. The DNA of the CDR3 is TGTGCCAGCAGTTACTTTAGGACAGCGTCCTACGAGCAGTACTTC.

This clonotype was recorded many times. One junction end disagrees with the germline gene, perhaps due to a read error. V gene TRBV30 combines with J gene TRBJ2-7, with 8 positions matching TRBD1. CDR1 is GTSNPN, CDR2 SVGIG, per germline (reference sequence). The CDR3 sequence is 14 residues long. The CDR3 is CAGRVGTGSYEQYF. Here the CDR3 DNA reads TGTGCCGGGAGAGTCGGGACAGGATCCTACGAGCAGTACTTC.

This clonotype was picked up a small number of times. This chain joins TRBV19 and TRBJ1-1; 9 positions match TRBD1. Germline V CDR1 and CDR2: LNHDA, SQIVND (reference sequence). The V segment lost 1 base and the J segment 1 base; nucleotides outside the gene matches: 1. The CDR3 spans 15 residues. Written as DNA, the CDR3 is TGTGCCAGTAGTATAGGGGACAGGGCGAACACTGAAGCTTTCTTT. This translates into CASSIGDRANTEAFF. Variable domain in full (rest from reference TRBV19 and TRBJ1-1): DGGITQSPKYLFRKEGQNVTLSCEQNLNHDAMYWYRQDPGQGLRLIYYSQIVNDFQKGDIAEGYSVSREKKESFPLTVTSAQKNPTAFYLCASSIGDRANTEAFFGQGTRLTVV.

The sample holds many counts of this clonotype. The chain links TRBV12-3 or TRBV12-4 to TRBJ1-2; D possibly corresponds to TRBD1 (6 bases). This CDR3 region has 13 residues. V dropped 6 bases and J dropped 3 bases, with 11 bases sitting between them. Here the CDR3 reads CASSRDNYYGYTF. The DNA for the CDR3 is TGTGCCAGCAGCCGGGACAACTACTATGGCTACACCTTC.

V gene TRBV19 combines with J gene TRBJ1-5; D is possibly TRBD1 (6 bases). Per germline, CDR1 LNHDA and CDR2 SQIVND (reference sequence). CDR3 length: 20 amino acids. Deletions cut 6 bases from V and 4 bases from J, with 31 bases between. CDR3 sequence: CASSPSWAGAASCLNQPQHF. CDR3 DNA sequence: TGTGCCAGTAGCCCCTCGTGGGCAGGGGCTGCGAGTTGCCTTAATCAGCCCCAGCATTTT.

The chain is built from TRBV19 and TRBJ2-7; TRBD2 agrees at 9 bases. V dropped 7 bases and J dropped 7; count of bases not matched to a gene: 8. In germline, CDR1 is LNHDA, CDR2 SQIVND (reference sequence). The CDR3 covers 13 residues. The CDR3 DNA reads TGTGCCAGTACAGGCGGGGGGGCAGGGGAGCAGTACTTC. Translated, it gives CASTGGGAGEQYF.

This clonotype has a handful of counts. The chain combines TRBV2 with TRBJ1-6; no clear D. The CDR3 consists of 12 residues. CDR1 is SNHLY, CDR2 FYNNEI, per germline. V dropped 6 bases and J dropped 11 bases, with 11 bases sitting between them. For the CDR3, the DNA is TGTGCCAGCAGCGAGAACACTCCACCCCTCCACTTT. This gives the protein CASSENTPPLHF.

This clonotype was picked up many times. The V gene is TRBV9, the J gene TRBJ2-1, with D uncertain. Trimming stripped 5 bases from V and 1 base from J, with 16 bases between. The CDR3 runs to 16 residues. The germline CDR1 and CDR2 sequences are SGDLS and YYNGEE. The CDR3 loop is CASSREAVQSYNEQFF. The CDR3 coding sequence is TGTGCCAGCAGTCGAGAAGCAGTTCAGTCCTACAATGAGCAGTTCTTC.

This clonotype occurred a few times. The V gene is TRBV4-1, the J gene TRBJ2-5; TRBD2 aligns across 8 bases. V lost 0 bases to trimming and J lost 4 bases; unmatched junction nucleotides: 13. From germline, CDR1 is MGHRA and CDR2 YSYEKL. The CDR3 consists of 18 residues. CDR3 bases: TGCGCCAGCAGCCAAGATGGTGCGGGGGGTAGAAGAGGAGAGACCCAGTACTTC. Residues: CASSQDGAGGRRGETQYF.

This clonotype was found many times. The chain couples TRBV5-1 to TRBJ2-7; perhaps D is TRBD1 or TRBD2 (7 bases each). This CDR3 has 13 residues. Between the trimmed V and J ends, which lost 4 bases and 6 bases, there was a span of 14 bases. Germline V gene data show CDR1 as SGHRS and CDR2 as YFSETQ. The CDR3 DNA sequence: TGCGCCAGCAGCAGCGGGACAGTATCCGAGCAGTACTTC. Translation gives CASSSGTVSEQYF.

This clonotype has ten or more counts. The chain uses TRBV12-3 or TRBV12-4 and TRBJ1-5; D perhaps matches TRBD1 (5 bases). This CDR3 is built from 14 residues. V was cut by 6 bases and J by 5 bases, with 14 bases left in between. CDR3 sequence reads: CASRSDSAHQPQHF. The CDR3 DNA reads TGTGCCAGCAGGTCTGACAGCGCTCATCAGCCCCAGCATTTT.

In this sample, this clonotype turned up many times. The CDR3 region has the DNA TGTGCCAGCAGTATTCTTCCTGGCGCCTCCTACGAGCAGTACTTC. Translated: CASSILPGASYEQYF. The gene calls are TRBV6-1 and TRBJ2-7, with D hard to call. Germline V lookup: CDR1 MNHNS, CDR2 SASEGT. Deletions cut 5 bases from V and 0 bases from J, with 14 bases between. The CDR3 spans 15 residues.